The present T cell receptor (beta chain) was sequenced within a study of cytotoxic CD8 clonotypes in ibrutinib-treated CLL. Study in general: The taking of response samples occurred after a median roughly 12 months of treatment, with a range of 6 to 36.

Only in-frame clones appear in the TCRdb table, and some are missing; sequencing was by immunoSEQ multiplex PCR. Here the sample spans about 140,000 clones, more than 85% being singletons. Study-level points and caveats: An increase in clonality occurred at ibrutinib response, followed by a return toward baseline at progression. Relative to age-matched healthy donors, clonality at baseline was higher, and it tracked circulating CD8+ T-cell counts.

V shed 3 bases and J shed 0 bases, with 15 bases lying between them. The CDR3 spans 16 residues. Germline loops: CDR1 SGHRS, CDR2 YFSETQ. Investigators sourced approximately 2 micrograms of genomic DNA from cryopreserved PBMCs for TCR beta libraries. Comments on this clone: The antigen is undetermined.

The genes are TRBV5-1 and TRBJ1-1; D unclear. The material sequenced was PBMCs, taken after 12 months of ibrutinib treatment. The sequence was obtained from a human donor with chronic lymphocytic leukemia. CDR3 amino acids: CASSSQKTHLNTEAFF. Written as DNA, the CDR3 is TGCGCCAGCAGCTCACAGAAGACCCACTTGAACACTGAAGCTTTCTTT.